A single sample gave rise to the 5 T cell receptor beta chains below, sequenced in a study of blood T cell repertoires in COVID-19. Profiling relied on immunoSEQ multiplex PCR, and the TCRdb table lists in-frame clones only, not all of them. The table records 45,000 to 65,000 clones, over 75% of them present only once. Sequencing was done on a sample of peripheral blood. All receptors derive from a human donor in a cohort sampled during active COVID-19.

In its sample, this clone was seen once. The chain carries TRBV19 and TRBJ2-7, with 10 bases fitting TRBD1. The CDR3 is 14 residues long. In germline, CDR1 is LNHDA, CDR2 SQIVND (reference sequence). After removal of 5 bases from V and 3 bases from J, the junction contained 4 bases not matched to a gene. CDR3: CASSSRDRGYEQYF. In DNA, the CDR3 is TGTGCCAGTAGTTCCCGGGACAGGGGCTACGAGCAGTACTTC.

This clone was found a few times. The chain links TRBV7-2 to TRBJ1-1, with TRBD1 as a possible D gene (5 bases). The CDR3 is made up of 14 amino acids. Germline V lookup: CDR1 SGHTA, CDR2 FQGNSA. V lost 3 bases and J 4 bases, leaving 12 bases between the germline ends. CDR3 region: CASSFTLRGTEAFF. The CDR3 DNA reads as TGTGCCAGCAGCTTTACACTAAGGGGCACTGAAGCTTTCTTT.

The table lists this clone with a few counts. The identical CDR3 is also encoded by other nucleotide sequences in the sample. V usage is TRBV2 and J usage is TRBJ1-5, with D maybe TRBD1 (5 bases). CDR3 length equals 13 residues. In germline, CDR1 is SNHLY, CDR2 FYNNEI. Trimming took 6 bases from V and 7 from J, leaving 13 bases between them. The CDR3 sequence is CASSDVRGQPQHF. The CDR3 DNA follows: TGTGCCAGCAGCGACGTACGGGGGCAGCCCCAGCATTTT. The full variable domain, its missing parts supplied by reference TRBV2 and TRBJ1-5, is EPEVTQTPSHQVTQMGQEVILRCVPISNHLYFYWYRQILGQKVEFLVSFYNNEISEKSEIFDDQFSVERPDGSNFTLKIRSTKLEDSAMYFCASSDVRGQPQHFGDGTRLSIL.

This clone was detected ten times or more. The chain uses TRBV21-1 and TRBJ1-2; TRBD1, the table's D call, lacks a check against the DNA. TRBV21-1 corresponds to a pseudogene. CDR3 length: 13 residues. CDR3 region: CASSKAGPYGYTF. The CDR3 DNA reads TGTGCCAGCAGCAAAGCGGGGCCCTATGGCTACACCTTC.

The V and J genes are TRBV15 and TRBJ2-7; 8 bases match TRBD2. This CDR3 spans 17 amino acids. Germline V gene sequence: CDR1 LNHNV, CDR2 YYDKDF (reference sequence). With 0 bases clipped from V and 1 base from J, the junction kept 8 bases outside the gene matches. CDR3 nucleotides: TGTGCCACCAGCAGAGATCAAGGGACTAGAATTTCCTACGAGCAGTACTTC. Its translation is CATSRDQGTRISYEQYF.